This TCR beta chain emerged from a study of blood T cell repertoires in COVID-19. As for the study in general: COVID-19 samples collected from the United States, Italy and Spain covered acute and convalescent phases.

Study processing details: Estimation of nucleated cell counts was performed using reference gene primer amplification. Data came from immunoSEQ multiplex PCR; TCRdb stores just in-frame clones and leaves some out. The V and J calls and clone size were taken over from that table, and D and trimming were inferred from the DNA. The table lists roughly 450,000 clones, roughly 87% of them singletons. As regards this clone: This sample includes further DNA sequences coding for the same CDR3.

CDR3 length: 13 amino acids. The V gene lost 0 bases and the J gene lost 3 bases, with 7 bases spanning the gap. Per the germline V gene, CDR1 is SGHRS and CDR2 is YFSETQ. Sequencing input: PBMCs or T cells enriched from blood (not recorded which). The clonotype was recovered from a young man who had recovered from COVID-19. This chain links TRBV5-1 with TRBJ2-7, with D unclear. The DNA of the CDR3 is TGCGCCAGCAGCTTGGAATCCGGCTACGAGCAGTACTTC. Translated: CASSLESGYEQYF.